Here is one TCR beta chain with its context. Its antigen is not identified. Adolescents were screened for latent TB by skin test and IGRA. The sample comes from a study of T cells in tuberculosis. The study's findings and limits: Active tuberculosis cases were adults; controls were adolescents.

The germline CDR1 and CDR2 sequences are SQVTM and ANQGSEA. The CDR3 has 11 amino acids. Trimming stripped 4 bases from V and 1 base from J, with 5 bases between. TCRdb's table, derived via immunoSEQ multiplex PCR, lists solely in-frame clones and lacks some. The table lists some 28,000 clones, 90% of them singletons. The V and J genes are TRBV29-1 and TRBJ2-7, with D unresolved. This receptor was taken from a donor aged 10-29 years with latent tuberculosis or without tuberculosis infection. Sequenced sample: PBMCs. CDR3 loop: CSVAESYEQYF. In nucleotides, the CDR3 is TGCAGCGTTGCTGAGTCCTACGAGCAGTACTTC.